A selection of T cell receptor beta chains follows, all from one sample in a study of CD8 T cells in ankylosing spondylitis. TCRdb fed the 5' RACE reads into MiXCR, producing one record per CDR3 protein. The sample holds approximately 45,000 distinct CDR3 sequences, under 5% seen once. Sequenced input: blood, either unsorted or a sorted T cell fraction (not recorded which). The receptors originated from a female donor with ankylosing spondylitis or in good health (not recorded which). CDR3s include the opening cysteine and the closing phenylalanine or tryptophan. The D gene is left open where the match is weak. The size entry is marked missing in some rows and otherwise reads once, few, many or a size class.

>.|TRBV9|TRBJ1-1|.
CASSVGPFQHGAFF
TGTGCCAGCAGCGTAGGACCCTTTCAACATGGGGCTTTCTTT
>many|TRBV9|TRBJ1-2|.
CASSHTSNSRVAWEGYTF
TGTGCCAGCAGCCATACTTCGAACAGTCGGGTCGCCTGGGAGGGCTACACCTTC
>.|TRBV9|TRBJ2-5|.
CASSVGSRGETQYF
TGTGCCAGCAGCGTAGGCTCGAGAGGAGAGACCCAGTACTTC
>many|TRBV9|TRBJ1-3|.
CASSVEVTLDSGNTIYF
TGTGCCAGCAGCGTAGAAGTAACCCTGGACTCTGGAAACACCATATATTTT
>many|TRBV9|TRBJ1-3|.
CASSLDGHPRGGNTIYF
TGTGCCAGCAGCCTGGATGGACACCCACGCGGCGGAAACACCATATATTTT
>many|TRBV9|TRBJ2-1|.
CASSVTPGSYNEQFF
TGTGCCAGCAGCGTTACACCAGGGTCCTACAATGAGCAGTTCTTC
>many|TRBV9|TRBJ1-1|.
CASSIDSRAEAFF
TGTGCCAGCAGCATCGACAGTCGTGCTGAAGCTTTCTTT
>many|TRBV9|TRBJ2-1|TRBD2
CASSKKRGPYNEQFF
TGTGCCAGCAGCAAAAAGCGGGGGCCTTACAATGAGCAGTTCTTC
>many|TRBV9|TRBJ1-4|TRBD1
CASSVGGTGGGEKLFF
TGTGCCAGCAGCGTAGGGGGAACAGGGGGAGGAGAAAAACTGTTTTTT
>many|TRBV9|TRBJ1-3|.
CASSVGAGSGNTIYF
TGTGCCAGCAGCGTAGGTGCAGGCTCTGGAAACACCATATATTTT
>.|TRBV9|TRBJ2-3|.
CASSATTGTDTQYF
TGTGCCAGCAGCGCGACAACGGGCACAGATACGCAGTATTTT
>many|TRBV9|TRBJ2-7|.
CASSARQDPHYEQYF
TGTGCCAGCAGCGCCAGACAGGACCCCCACTACGAGCAGTACTTC
>few|TRBV9|TRBJ2-2|TRBD2
CASSYTSGGNIGELFF
TGTGCCAGCAGCTACACTAGCGGGGGGAATATCGGGGAGCTGTTTTTT
>many|TRBV9|TRBJ2-3|TRBD2
CASSPWGGTQYF
TGTGCCAGCAGCCCGTGGGGGGGGACGCAGTATTTT
>many|TRBV9|TRBJ2-3|.
CASGWGEATDTQYF
TGTGCCAGTGGGTGGGGGGAGGCCACAGATACGCAGTATTTT
>many|TRBV9|TRBJ1-2|TRBD1
CASSGDRGPEGYTF
TGTGCCAGCAGCGGGGACAGGGGGCCTGAGGGCTACACCTTC
>many|TRBV9|TRBJ2-7|.
CASSVSPTGRGQHEQYF
TGTGCCAGCAGCGTATCCCCCACGGGGAGGGGGCAACACGAGCAGTACTTC
>many|TRBV9|TRBJ1-4|.
CASSAHVGGNEKLFF
TGTGCCAGCAGCGCCCATGTAGGCGGAAACGAAAAACTGTTTTTT
>many|TRBV5-1|TRBJ1-1|.
CARVKRGEMNTEAFF
TGCGCCAGAGTAAAGAGGGGAGAAATGAACACTGAAGCTTTCTTT
>many|TRBV9|TRBJ2-1|TRBD2
CASSAAGDPRDEQFF
TGTGCCAGCAGCGCGGCGGGGGACCCCAGGGATGAGCAGTTCTTC
>.|TRBV9|TRBJ2-1|TRBD2
CASSVGSGGPHEQFF
TGTGCCAGCAGCGTAGGTAGCGGGGGGCCCCATGAGCAGTTCTTC
>.|TRBV9|TRBJ2-1|.
CASSETGDTYNEQFF
TGTGCCAGCAGCGAAACAGGTGACACCTACAATGAGCAGTTCTTC
>many|TRBV9|TRBJ2-1|.
CASSDPRRSSYNEQFF
TGTGCCAGCAGCGATCCCCGGCGTAGCTCCTACAATGAGCAGTTCTTC
>many|TRBV9|TRBJ2-7|.
CASSGGAVGEQYF
TGTGCCAGCAGCGGAGGGGCCGTGGGCGAGCAGTACTTC
>many|TRBV9|TRBJ1-2|.
CASSVENGLRGYTF
TGTGCCAGCAGCGTAGAAAACGGACTCAGGGGCTACACCTTC
>many|TRBV9|TRBJ2-1|.
CASSAGGGQYNEQFF
TGTGCCAGCAGCGCTGGGGGGGGACAGTACAATGAGCAGTTCTTC
>many|TRBV12-3/TRBV12-4|TRBJ1-5|.
CAITFGEWTPDSNQPQHF
TGTGCCATCACCTTTGGAGAATGGACACCTGATAGCAATCAGCCCCAGCATTTT
>many|TRBV9|TRBJ2-7|TRBD1
CASSREGQGAHEQYF
TGTGCCAGCAGCCGCGAGGGACAGGGGGCCCACGAGCAGTACTTC
>.|TRBV9|TRBJ1-3|TRBD1
CASSVGRDRRSGNTIYF
TGTGCCAGCAGCGTAGGGCGGGACAGACGCTCTGGAAACACCATATATTTT
>many|TRBV9|TRBJ1-1|.
CASSVENTEAFF
TGTGCCAGCAGCGTAGAAAACACTGAAGCTTTCTTT
>many|TRBV9|TRBJ2-6|.
CASSFTAFSGANVLTF
TGTGCCAGCAGCTTTACGGCCTTCTCTGGGGCCAACGTCCTGACTTTC
>many|TRBV9|TRBJ2-3|.
CASSVERSDTQYF
TGTGCCAGCAGCGTAGAGCGATCGGATACGCAGTATTTT
>many|TRBV9|TRBJ1-2|.
CASSVGGDGYTF
TGTGCCAGCAGCGTAGGTGGGGATGGCTACACCTTC
>many|TRBV9|TRBJ1-1|.
CASSARGDSLDREAFF
TGTGCCAGCAGCGCTCGAGGGGACTCACTCGATAGGGAAGCTTTCTTT
>many|TRBV9|TRBJ2-2|.
CASSVGHQSIRTGELFF
TGTGCCAGCAGCGTAGGGCACCAGAGTATCAGGACCGGGGAGCTGTTTTTT
>many|TRBV9|TRBJ2-5|.
CASSPTGLRGTWGTQYF
TGTGCCAGCAGCCCAACAGGGTTACGGGGGACCTGGGGGACCCAGTACTTC
>many|TRBV9|TRBJ1-2|.
CASSSDSFYGYTF
TGTGCCAGCAGCTCGGACAGTTTCTATGGCTACACCTTC
>many|TRBV9|TRBJ1-4|.
CASSREVGSNEKLFF
TGTGCCAGCTCCAGGGAGGTGGGCTCTAATGAAAAACTGTTTTTT
>many|TRBV9|TRBJ1-6|TRBD1
CASSGTGNSPLHF
TGTGCCAGCAGCGGGACAGGGAATTCACCCCTCCACTTT
>many|TRBV9|TRBJ2-7|.
CASSEGRQAGGEQYF
TGTGCCAGCAGCGAGGGGAGACAGGCCGGAGGGGAGCAGTACTTC
>many|TRBV9|TRBJ2-2|.
CASSAQGEELFF
TGTGCCAGCAGCGCACAGGGAGAGGAGCTGTTTTTT
>many|TRBV9|TRBJ2-5|TRBD2
CASSVTSGGASETQYF
TGTGCCAGCAGCGTTACTAGCGGGGGGGCCTCGGAGACCCAGTACTTC
>many|TRBV9|TRBJ2-3|.
CASSVAQGRRADTQYF
TGTGCCAGCAGCGTAGCTCAGGGGAGAAGAGCAGATACGCAGTATTTT
>many|TRBV9|TRBJ2-1|TRBD1
CASSARTGDDEQFF
TGTGCCAGCAGCGCGCGGACAGGGGACGATGAGCAGTTCTTC
>many|TRBV9|TRBJ1-5|.
CASSVGVISNQPQHF
TGTGCCAGCAGCGTAGGGGTTATCAGCAATCAGCCCCAGCATTTT
>many|TRBV9|TRBJ2-4|.
CASSVGGGADKNIQYF
TGTGCCAGCAGCGTGGGGGGGGGCGCCGACAAAAACATTCAGTACTTC
>few|TRBV9|TRBJ2-6|.
CASGTGSGANVLTF
TGTGCCAGCGGAACAGGCTCTGGGGCCAACGTCCTGACTTTC
>many|TRBV9|TRBJ1-1|TRBD1
CASSFGQGIVNTEAFF
TGTGCCAGCAGCTTCGGACAGGGGATTGTGAACACTGAAGCTTTCTTT